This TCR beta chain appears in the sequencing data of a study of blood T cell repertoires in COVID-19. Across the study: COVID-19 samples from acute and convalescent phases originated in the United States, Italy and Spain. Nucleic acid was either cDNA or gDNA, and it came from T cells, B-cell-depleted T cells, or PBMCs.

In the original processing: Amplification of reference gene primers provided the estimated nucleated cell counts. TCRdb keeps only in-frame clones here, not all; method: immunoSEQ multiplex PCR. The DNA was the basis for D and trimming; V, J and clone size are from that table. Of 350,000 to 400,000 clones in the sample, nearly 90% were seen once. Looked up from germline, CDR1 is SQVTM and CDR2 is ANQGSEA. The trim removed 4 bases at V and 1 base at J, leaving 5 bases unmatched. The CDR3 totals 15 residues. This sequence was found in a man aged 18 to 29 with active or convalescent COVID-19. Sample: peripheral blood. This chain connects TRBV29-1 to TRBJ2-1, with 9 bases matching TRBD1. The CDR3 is CSVGGDRESYNEQFF. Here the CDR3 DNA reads TGCAGCGTTGGAGGGGACAGGGAATCCTACAATGAGCAGTTCTTC.